The rows below give T cell receptor beta chains drawn from one sample of a study of blood T cell repertoires in COVID-19. Sequencing was performed with immunoSEQ multiplex PCR; in TCRdb, only in-frame clones are kept and a portion is missing. The sample includes some 180,000 clones, roughly 79% of them seen just once. Material: peripheral blood. These TCRs come from a woman between 40 and 55 years old with COVID-19, enrolled during active disease. CDR3s include the opening cysteine and the closing phenylalanine or tryptophan. A D gene is named only where the DNA matches it firmly. Not all rows give a size; the values are once, few, many and, for expanded clones, a class.

length: 15; J: TRBJ1-2; V: TRBV6-1; size: .; D: .; DNA: TGTGCCAGCAGTGAGTCGGTCGTTCCCAACTATGGCTACACCTTC; CDR3: CASSESVVPNYGYTF
length: 16; J: TRBJ2-1; V: TRBV3-1/TRBV3-2; size: once; D: TRBD2; DNA: TGTGCCAGCAGCCGAGCACCGGCGGGAGGGCCGGGTGAGCAGTTCTTC; CDR3: CASSRAPAGGPGEQFF
length: 16; J: TRBJ2-6; V: TRBV28; size: .; D: .; DNA: TGTGCCAGCAGTGCCCTAGTTGGTTCTGGGGCCAACGTCCTGACTTTC; CDR3: CASSALVGSGANVLTF
length: 15; J: TRBJ2-5; V: TRBV11-2; size: .; D: TRBD2; DNA: TGTGCCAGCAGCCCGTTGGGTAGCGGGGGAGAGACCCAGTACTTC; CDR3: CASSPLGSGGETQYF
length: 14; J: TRBJ1-2; V: TRBV5-4; size: .; D: .; DNA: TGTGCCAGCAGCGCATGGCCCCGCAGGGTTGGCTACACCTTC; CDR3: CASSAWPRRVGYTF
length: 16; J: TRBJ1-1; V: TRBV6-5; size: .; D: .; DNA: TGTGCCAGCAGTTCCTACTCAGGGTCTGGGAACACTGAAGCTTTCTTT; CDR3: CASSSYSGSGNTEAFF
length: 15; J: TRBJ2-7; V: TRBV6-5; size: .; D: TRBD2; DNA: TGTGCCAGCAGTACCCGGACTAGCGGGAGTTACGAGCAGTACTTC; CDR3: CASSTRTSGSYEQYF
length: 15; J: TRBJ2-1; V: TRBV24-1; size: .; D: TRBD1; DNA: TGTGCCACCATGGGTGCCGGGACAGGGGAGTCTGAGCAGTTCTTC; CDR3: CATMGAGTGESEQFF
length: 14; J: TRBJ1-4; V: TRBV5-1; size: .; D: TRBD1; DNA: TGCGCCAGCAGCTTGGGGTCAGGGGGTGAAAAACTGTTTTTT; CDR3: CASSLGSGGEKLFF
length: 15; J: TRBJ2-7; V: TRBV27; size: many; D: TRBD1; DNA: TGTGCCAGCGGAGTGACCGGGACAGGGTCATACGAGCAGTACTTC; CDR3: CASGVTGTGSYEQYF
length: 12; J: TRBJ1-1; V: TRBV4-2; size: .; D: .; DNA: TGTGCCAGCGCCAGGGGCGACACTGAAGCTTTCTTT; CDR3: CASARGDTEAFF
length: 13; J: TRBJ2-5; V: TRBV28; size: .; D: TRBD2; DNA: TGTGCCAGCAGCGGGGGGGCCCAAGAGACCCAGTACTTC; CDR3: CASSGGAQETQYF
length: 13; J: TRBJ1-4; V: TRBV5-1; size: .; D: .; DNA: TGCGCCAGCAGCGCGAGCTTTAATGAAAAACTGTTTTTT; CDR3: CASSASFNEKLFF
length: 15; J: TRBJ1-3; V: TRBV19; size: .; D: .; DNA: TGTGCCAGTAGTATTGGGGGGGCTACTGGAAACACCATATATTTT; CDR3: CASSIGGATGNTIYF
length: 14; J: TRBJ2-5; V: TRBV5-8; size: .; D: .; DNA: TGTGCCAGCAGCGCGGGACAGCACCAAGAGACCCAGTACTTC; CDR3: CASSAGQHQETQYF
length: 16; J: TRBJ2-3; V: TRBV7-9; size: .; D: TRBD2; DNA: TGTGCCAGCAGCGACCCCAGCGGGGACAGCACAGATACGCAGTATTTT; CDR3: CASSDPSGDSTDTQYF
length: 15; J: TRBJ2-1; V: TRBV3-1/TRBV3-2; size: .; D: .; DNA: TGTGCCAGCAGCCAAGGGACACAAGCCTACAATGAGCAGTTCTTC; CDR3: CASSQGTQAYNEQFF
length: 14; J: TRBJ2-2; V: TRBV5-4; size: .; D: TRBD2; DNA: TGTGCCAGCGGGGGACTAGCGGGGTCCGGGGAGCTGTTTTTT; CDR3: CASGGLAGSGELFF
length: 14; J: TRBJ2-5; V: TRBV7-2; size: .; D: .; DNA: TGTGCCAGCAGCTTAGCTTGGAGCTCAGAGACCCAGTACTTC; CDR3: CASSLAWSSETQYF
length: 15; J: TRBJ2-3; V: TRBV7-2; size: .; D: .; DNA: TGTGCCAGCAGCTTGACTACCCTTAGCACAGATACGCAGTATTTT; CDR3: CASSLTTLSTDTQYF
length: 14; J: TRBJ1-5; V: TRBV5-1; size: .; D: TRBD1; DNA: TGCGCCAGCAGCGCGACAGGGCTAAGTCAGCCCCAGCATTTT; CDR3: CASSATGLSQPQHF
length: 14; J: TRBJ1-1; V: TRBV13; size: .; D: .; DNA: TGTGCCAGCAGCTTAGCGTCCGGGAGCACTGAAGCTTTCTTT; CDR3: CASSLASGSTEAFF
length: 14; J: TRBJ1-5; V: TRBV6-5; size: .; D: TRBD1; DNA: TGTGCCAGCAGGCAACAGGGGGCCGGTCAGCCCCAGCATTTT; CDR3: CASRQQGAGQPQHF
length: 14; J: TRBJ2-1; V: TRBV10-1; size: .; D: TRBD2; DNA: TGCGCCAGCAGCAGCGGGGGGCCTTACAATGAGCAGTTCTTC; CDR3: CASSSGGPYNEQFF
length: 16; J: TRBJ1-1; V: TRBV11-1; size: .; D: TRBD1; DNA: TGTGCCAGCAGCGAACGACAGGGGAGGAGGAACACTGAAGCTTTCTTT; CDR3: CASSERQGRRNTEAFF
length: 15; J: TRBJ2-3; V: TRBV2; size: .; D: .; DNA: TGTGCCAGCAGGCGGACTGGACTAAACACAGATACGCAGTATTTT; CDR3: CASRRTGLNTDTQYF
length: 14; J: TRBJ1-4; V: TRBV6-1; size: .; D: .; DNA: TGTGCCAGCAGTGACGGACCCGGGGGTGAAAAACTGTTTTTT; CDR3: CASSDGPGGEKLFF
length: 16; J: TRBJ2-2; V: TRBV9; size: .; D: TRBD1; DNA: TGTGCCAGCAGCGAGGAGGGGACAGGGTCCACCGGGGAGCTGTTTTTT; CDR3: CASSEEGTGSTGELFF
length: 15; J: TRBJ1-4; V: TRBV6-5; size: .; D: .; DNA: TGTGCCAGCAGTTATACGACAGGTGAAAATGAAAAACTGTTTTTT; CDR3: CASSYTTGENEKLFF
length: 16; J: TRBJ1-1; V: TRBV28; size: .; D: TRBD1; DNA: TGTGCCAGCAGTACATTTCCGGGACAGGGCGTACCTGAAGCTTTCTTT; CDR3: CASSTFPGQGVPEAFF
length: 15; J: TRBJ2-7; V: TRBV7-9; size: once; D: .; DNA: TGTGCCAGCAGCTCCCCCTCCTTCAGGGGCGACGAGCAGTACTTC; CDR3: CASSSPSFRGDEQYF
length: 15; J: TRBJ2-1; V: TRBV3-1/TRBV3-2; size: .; D: TRBD1; DNA: TGTGCCAGCAGCCTGGACAGGGGATTGGTCAATGAGCAGTTCTTC; CDR3: CASSLDRGLVNEQFF
length: 16; J: TRBJ2-5; V: TRBV2; size: .; D: TRBD2; DNA: TGTGCCAGCAGTATCACGGGACTAGCGCGCCAAGAGACCCAGTACTTC; CDR3: CASSITGLARQETQYF
length: 14; J: TRBJ1-2; V: TRBV18; size: .; D: TRBD1; DNA: TGTGCCAGCTCACCGGGCGACAGGGGGTACGGCTACACCTTC; CDR3: CASSPGDRGYGYTF
length: 15; J: TRBJ1-2; V: TRBV5-6; size: few; D: TRBD1; DNA: TGTGCCAGCAGCTTGCTAATGACAGGGTTAAATGGCTACACCTTC; CDR3: CASSLLMTGLNGYTF
length: 13; J: TRBJ1-2; V: TRBV27; size: .; D: .; DNA: TGTGCCAGCACAAAGAGCCAGGGCTATGGCTACACCTTC; CDR3: CASTKSQGYGYTF
length: 14; J: TRBJ1-1; V: TRBV6-5; size: .; D: .; DNA: TGTGCCAGCAGTTACGGAGACGCTCTAAGGGGCGCTTTCTTT; CDR3: CASSYGDALRGAFF
length: 13; J: TRBJ1-2; V: TRBV30; size: .; D: TRBD1; DNA: TGTGCCTGGAGTGGAACAGGGACAGGAGGCTACACCTTC; CDR3: CAWSGTGTGGYTF
length: 14; J: TRBJ2-3; V: TRBV3-1/TRBV3-2; size: .; D: TRBD1; DNA: TGTGCCAGCAGCCTACGGACAGGTACAGATACGCAGTATTTT; CDR3: CASSLRTGTDTQYF
length: 12; J: TRBJ2-2; V: TRBV27; size: .; D: .; DNA: TGTGCCAGCAGTCCCTCCACCGGGGAGCTGTTTTTT; CDR3: CASSPSTGELFF
length: 15; J: TRBJ2-5; V: TRBV5-1; size: .; D: TRBD2; DNA: TGCGCCAGCAGCGAAATTAGCGGGAGTCAAGAGACCCAGTACTTC; CDR3: CASSEISGSQETQYF
length: 15; J: TRBJ2-1; V: TRBV7-3; size: .; D: TRBD2; DNA: TGTGCCAGCAGTCGAGGACTAGATGGCTACAATGAGCAGTTCTTC; CDR3: CASSRGLDGYNEQFF
length: 14; J: TRBJ2-3; V: TRBV5-4; size: .; D: .; DNA: TGTGCCAGCAGCTTGTCTCGGCCGGAGGATACGCAGTATTTT; CDR3: CASSLSRPEDTQYF
length: 17; J: TRBJ1-2; V: TRBV11-2; size: .; D: TRBD1; DNA: TGTGCCAGCAGCTTAGGACAGGGAAGACGGGCTAACTATGGCTACACCTTC; CDR3: CASSLGQGRRANYGYTF
length: 15; J: TRBJ2-1; V: TRBV25-1; size: few; D: .; DNA: TGTGCCAGCAGTGTACGGACACCATCCTACAATGAGCAGTTCTTC; CDR3: CASSVRTPSYNEQFF
length: 14; J: TRBJ2-7; V: TRBV6-5; size: .; D: TRBD1; DNA: TGTGCCAGCAGACCGGGACAGCCTTTCTACGAGCAGTACTTC; CDR3: CASRPGQPFYEQYF
length: 15; J: TRBJ2-1; V: TRBV9; size: .; D: .; DNA: TGTGCCAGCAGCGTATGGGGGGTCCCGTACAATGAGCAGTTCTTC; CDR3: CASSVWGVPYNEQFF
length: 16; J: TRBJ2-3; V: TRBV30; size: .; D: .; DNA: TGTGCCTGGAGTTTGGGGGGGGCCTCTAGCACAGATACGCAGTATTTT; CDR3: CAWSLGGASSTDTQYF